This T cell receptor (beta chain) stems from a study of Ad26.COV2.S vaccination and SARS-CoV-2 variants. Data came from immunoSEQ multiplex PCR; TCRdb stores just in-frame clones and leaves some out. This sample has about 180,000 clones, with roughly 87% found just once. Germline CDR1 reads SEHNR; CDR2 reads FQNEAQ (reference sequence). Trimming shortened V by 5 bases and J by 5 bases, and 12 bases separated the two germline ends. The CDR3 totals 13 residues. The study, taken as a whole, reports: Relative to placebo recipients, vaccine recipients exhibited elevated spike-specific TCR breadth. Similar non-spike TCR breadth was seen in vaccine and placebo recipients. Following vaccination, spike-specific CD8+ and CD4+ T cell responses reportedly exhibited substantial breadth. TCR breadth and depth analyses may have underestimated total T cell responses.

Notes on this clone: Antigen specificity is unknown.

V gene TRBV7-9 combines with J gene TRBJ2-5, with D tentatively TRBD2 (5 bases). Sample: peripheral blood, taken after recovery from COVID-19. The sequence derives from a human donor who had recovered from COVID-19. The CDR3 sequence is CASSPEGGETQYF. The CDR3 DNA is TGTGCCAGCAGCCCAGAGGGTGGGGAGACCCAGTACTTC.